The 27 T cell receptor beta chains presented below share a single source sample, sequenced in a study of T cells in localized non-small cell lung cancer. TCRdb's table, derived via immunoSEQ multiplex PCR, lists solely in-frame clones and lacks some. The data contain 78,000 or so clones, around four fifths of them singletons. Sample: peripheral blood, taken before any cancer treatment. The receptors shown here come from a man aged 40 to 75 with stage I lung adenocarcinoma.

The CDR3 nucleotides read TGCGCCAGCAGCTTGGAAAAACAGGGGCGCACTGAAGCTTTCTTT. Amino acid sequence: CASSLEKQGRTEAFF. The V gene is TRBV5-1, the J gene TRBJ1-1; TRBD1 matches at 7 bases. CDR1 SGHRS and CDR2 YFSETQ come from the germline V gene. The trim removed 0 bases at V and 4 bases at J, leaving 6 bases unmatched. This CDR3 has 15 residues. The variable domain in full, with the rest retrieved from reference TRBV5-1 and TRBJ1-1, is KAGVTQTPRYLIKTRGQQVTLSCSPISGHRSVSWYQQTPGQGLQFLFEYFSETQRNKGNFPGRFSGRQFSNSRSEMNVSTLELGDSALYLCASSLEKQGRTEAFFGQGTRLTVV.

The CDR3 loop is CASSNQRDGYEQYF. Written as DNA, the CDR3 is TGTGCCAGCAGCAATCAAAGGGACGGGTACGAGCAGTACTTC. The V gene is TRBV21-1, the J gene TRBJ2-7. TRBV21-1 has pseudogene status. The CDR3 contains 14 residues.

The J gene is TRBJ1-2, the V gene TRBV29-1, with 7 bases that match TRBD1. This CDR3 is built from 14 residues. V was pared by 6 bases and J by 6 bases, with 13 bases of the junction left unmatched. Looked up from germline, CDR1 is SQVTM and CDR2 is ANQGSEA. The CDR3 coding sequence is TGCAGCGTAGGTAATTCCGGGACAGCGAATGGCTACACCTTC. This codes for CSVGNSGTANGYTF. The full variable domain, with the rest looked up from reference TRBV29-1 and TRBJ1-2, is SAVISQKPSRDICQRGTSLTIQCQVDSQVTMMFWYRQQPGQSLTLIATANQGSEATYESGFVIDKFPISRPNLTFSTLTVSNMSPEDSSIYLCSVGNSGTANGYTFGSGTRLTVV.

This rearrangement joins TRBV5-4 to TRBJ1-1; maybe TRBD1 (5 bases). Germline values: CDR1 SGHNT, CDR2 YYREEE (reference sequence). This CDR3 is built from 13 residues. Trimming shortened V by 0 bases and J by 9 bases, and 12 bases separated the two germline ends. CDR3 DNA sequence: TGTGCCAGCAGCTTGGGGGGCGATGGGAAAGCTTTCTTT. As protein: CASSLGGDGKAFF.

This CDR3 is CASSALGKGAGETQYF. The CDR3 nucleotides are TGTGCCAGCAGCGCCTTAGGGAAGGGGGCAGGGGAGACCCAGTACTTC. This chain joins TRBV5-4 and TRBJ2-5; 7 nucleotides line up with TRBD1. Looked up from germline, CDR1 is SGHNT and CDR2 is YYREEE (reference sequence). V was clipped by 4 bases and J by 5 bases; unmatched bases: 14. The CDR3 spans 16 residues.

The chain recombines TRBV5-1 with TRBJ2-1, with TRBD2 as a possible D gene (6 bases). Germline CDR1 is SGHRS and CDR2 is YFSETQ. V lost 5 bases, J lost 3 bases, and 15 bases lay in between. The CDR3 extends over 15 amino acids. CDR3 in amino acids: CASRLAASGYNEQFF. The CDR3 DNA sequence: TGCGCCAGCAGGTTAGCGGCCTCTGGCTACAATGAGCAGTTCTTC.

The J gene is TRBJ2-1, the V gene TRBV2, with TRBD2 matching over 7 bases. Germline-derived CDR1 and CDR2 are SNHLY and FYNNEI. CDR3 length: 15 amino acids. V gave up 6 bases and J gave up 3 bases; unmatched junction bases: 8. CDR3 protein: CASSRRLAGYNEQFF. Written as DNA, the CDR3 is TGTGCCAGCAGCCGCCGACTAGCAGGCTACAATGAGCAGTTCTTC.

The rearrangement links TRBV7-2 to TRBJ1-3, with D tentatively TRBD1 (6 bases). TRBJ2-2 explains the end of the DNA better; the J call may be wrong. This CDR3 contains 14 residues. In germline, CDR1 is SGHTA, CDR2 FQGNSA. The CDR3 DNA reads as TGTGCCAGCAGCTGGGGGCTTAACACCGGGGAGCTGTTTTTT. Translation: CASSWGLNTGELFF.

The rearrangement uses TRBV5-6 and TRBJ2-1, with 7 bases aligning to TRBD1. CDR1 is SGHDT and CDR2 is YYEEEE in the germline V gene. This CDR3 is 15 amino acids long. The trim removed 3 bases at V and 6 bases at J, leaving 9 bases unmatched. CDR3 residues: CASSSLQGSINEQFF. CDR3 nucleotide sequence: TGTGCCAGCAGCTCTTTACAGGGGAGTATCAATGAGCAGTTCTTC.

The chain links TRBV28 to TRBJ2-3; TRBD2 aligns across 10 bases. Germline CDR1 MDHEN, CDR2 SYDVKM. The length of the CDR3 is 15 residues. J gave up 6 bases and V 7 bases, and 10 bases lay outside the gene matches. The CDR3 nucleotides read TGTGCCAGCACCCCCAGCGGGAGGGCCTACGATACGCAGTATTTT. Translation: CASTPSGRAYDTQYF.

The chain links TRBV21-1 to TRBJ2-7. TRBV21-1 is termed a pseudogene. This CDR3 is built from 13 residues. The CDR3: CASNGGQGNEQYF. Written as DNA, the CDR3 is TGTGCCAGTAATGGGGGGCAGGGGAACGAGCAGTACTTC.

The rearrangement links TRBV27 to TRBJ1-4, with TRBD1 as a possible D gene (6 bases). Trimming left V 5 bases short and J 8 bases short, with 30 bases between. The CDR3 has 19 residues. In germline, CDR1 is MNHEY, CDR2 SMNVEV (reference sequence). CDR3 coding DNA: TGTGCCAGCAGTACTTCAATGCGCAGACAGGCGGAGGGTGGCGAAAAACTGTTTTTT. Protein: CASSTSMRRQAEGGEKLFF.

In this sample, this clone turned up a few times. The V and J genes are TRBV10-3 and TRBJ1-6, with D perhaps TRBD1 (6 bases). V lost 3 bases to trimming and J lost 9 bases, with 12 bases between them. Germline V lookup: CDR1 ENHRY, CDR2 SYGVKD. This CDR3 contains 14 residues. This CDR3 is CAISDKGESSPLHF. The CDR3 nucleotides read TGTGCCATCAGTGATAAGGGGGAAAGTTCACCCCTCCACTTT.

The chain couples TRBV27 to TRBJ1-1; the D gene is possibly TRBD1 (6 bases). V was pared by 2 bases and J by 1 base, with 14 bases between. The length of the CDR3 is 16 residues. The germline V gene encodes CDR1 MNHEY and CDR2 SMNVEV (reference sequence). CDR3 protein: CASSLELWGANTEAFF. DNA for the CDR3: TGTGCCAGCAGTTTAGAATTATGGGGGGCGAACACTGAAGCTTTCTTT.

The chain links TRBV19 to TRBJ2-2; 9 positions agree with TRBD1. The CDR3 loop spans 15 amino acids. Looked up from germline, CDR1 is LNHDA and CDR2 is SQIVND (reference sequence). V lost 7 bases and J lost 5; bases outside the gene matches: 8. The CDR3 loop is CASTLGTGRTGELFF. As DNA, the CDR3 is TGTGCCAGTACCCTAGGGACAGGGAGGACCGGGGAGCTGTTTTTT. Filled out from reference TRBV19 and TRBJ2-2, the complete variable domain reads DGGITQSPKYLFRKEGQNVTLSCEQNLNHDAMYWYRQDPGQGLRLIYYSQIVNDFQKGDIAEGYSVSREKKESFPLTVTSAQKNPTAFYLCASTLGTGRTGELFFGEGSRLTVL.

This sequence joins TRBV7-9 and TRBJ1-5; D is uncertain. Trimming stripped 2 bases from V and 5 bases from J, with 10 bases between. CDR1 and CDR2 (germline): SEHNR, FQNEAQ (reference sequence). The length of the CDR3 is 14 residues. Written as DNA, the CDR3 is TGTGCCAGCAGCTTATCTTCGTCCCATCAGCCCCAGCATTTT. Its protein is CASSLSSSHQPQHF. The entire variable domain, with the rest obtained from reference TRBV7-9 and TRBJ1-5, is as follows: DTGVSQNPRHKITKRGQNVTFRCDPISEHNRLYWYRQTLGQGPEFLTYFQNEAQLEKSRLLSDRFSAERPKGSFSTLEIQRTEQGDSAMYLCASSLSSSHQPQHFGDGTRLSIL.

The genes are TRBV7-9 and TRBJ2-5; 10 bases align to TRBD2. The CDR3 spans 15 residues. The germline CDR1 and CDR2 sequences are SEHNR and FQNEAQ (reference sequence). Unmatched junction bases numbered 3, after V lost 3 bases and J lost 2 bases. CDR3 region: CASSLGSGRQETQYF. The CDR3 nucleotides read TGTGCCAGCAGCTTGGGTAGCGGGAGGCAAGAGACCCAGTACTTC.

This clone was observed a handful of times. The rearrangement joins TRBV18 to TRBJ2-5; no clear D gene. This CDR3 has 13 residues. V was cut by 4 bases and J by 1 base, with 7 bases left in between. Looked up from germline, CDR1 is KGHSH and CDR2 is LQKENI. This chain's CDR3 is CASSQARQETQYF. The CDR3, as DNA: TGTGCCAGCTCACAGGCCCGCCAAGAGACCCAGTACTTC.

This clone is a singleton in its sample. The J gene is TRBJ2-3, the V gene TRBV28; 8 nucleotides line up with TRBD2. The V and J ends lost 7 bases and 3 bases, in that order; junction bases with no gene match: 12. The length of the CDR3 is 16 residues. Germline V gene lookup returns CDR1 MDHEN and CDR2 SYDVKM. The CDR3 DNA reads TGTGCCAGCAACTCTCCAGCGGGAGATAGGACAGATACGCAGTATTTT. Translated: CASNSPAGDRTDTQYF.

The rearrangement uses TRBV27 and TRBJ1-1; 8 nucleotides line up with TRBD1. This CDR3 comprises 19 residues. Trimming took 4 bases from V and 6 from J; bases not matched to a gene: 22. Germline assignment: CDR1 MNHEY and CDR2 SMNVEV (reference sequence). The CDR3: CASSWTGMRRSGSGPEAFF. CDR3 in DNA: TGTGCCAGCAGTTGGACAGGGATGCGACGGTCGGGTTCGGGGCCTGAAGCTTTCTTT.

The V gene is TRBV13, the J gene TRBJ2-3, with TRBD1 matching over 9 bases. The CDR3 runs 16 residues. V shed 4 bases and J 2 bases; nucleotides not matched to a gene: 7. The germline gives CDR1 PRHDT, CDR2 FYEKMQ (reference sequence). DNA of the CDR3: TGTGCCAGCAGCTCTAGGAGGACAGGGGTCACAGATACGCAGTATTTT. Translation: CASSSRRTGVTDTQYF. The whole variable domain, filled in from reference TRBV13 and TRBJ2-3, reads AAGVIQSPRHLIKEKRETATLKCYPIPRHDTVYWYQQGPGQDPQFLISFYEKMQSDKGSIPDRFSAQQFSDYHSELNMSSLELGDSALYFCASSSRRTGVTDTQYFGPGTRLTVL.

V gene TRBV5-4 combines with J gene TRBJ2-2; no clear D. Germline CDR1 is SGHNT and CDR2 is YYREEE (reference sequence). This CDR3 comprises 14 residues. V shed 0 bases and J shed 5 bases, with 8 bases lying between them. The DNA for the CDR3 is TGTGCCAGCAGCTTGGACCTCGTGACCGGGGAGCTGTTTTTT. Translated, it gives CASSLDLVTGELFF.

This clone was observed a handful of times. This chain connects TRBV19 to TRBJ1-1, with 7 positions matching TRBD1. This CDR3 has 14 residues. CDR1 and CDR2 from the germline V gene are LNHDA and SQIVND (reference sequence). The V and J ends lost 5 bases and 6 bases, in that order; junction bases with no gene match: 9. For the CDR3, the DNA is TGTGCCAGTAGTGGGGACAGATGGGGGGCTGAAGCTTTCTTT. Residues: CASSGDRWGAEAFF.

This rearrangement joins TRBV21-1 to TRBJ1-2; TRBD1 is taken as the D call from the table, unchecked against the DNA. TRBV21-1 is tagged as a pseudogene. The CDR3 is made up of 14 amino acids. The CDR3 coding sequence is TGTGCCAGCAGCGCCTCCGGGACAGAATATGGCTACACCTTC. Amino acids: CASSASGTEYGYTF.

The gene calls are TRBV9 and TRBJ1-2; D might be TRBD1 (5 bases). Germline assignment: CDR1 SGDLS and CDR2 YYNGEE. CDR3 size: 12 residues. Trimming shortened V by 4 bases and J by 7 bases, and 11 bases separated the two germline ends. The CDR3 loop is CASSTGGVGYTF. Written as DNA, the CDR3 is TGTGCCAGCAGCACCGGAGGGGTTGGCTACACCTTC.

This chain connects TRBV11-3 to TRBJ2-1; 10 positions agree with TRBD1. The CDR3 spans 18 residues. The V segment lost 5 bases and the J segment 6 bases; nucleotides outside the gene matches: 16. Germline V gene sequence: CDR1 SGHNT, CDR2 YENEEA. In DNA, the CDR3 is TGTGCCAGCAGCCTGCGGGGACAGGGGTCTAGTAGGGCCAATGAGCAGTTCTTC. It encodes CASSLRGQGSSRANEQFF.

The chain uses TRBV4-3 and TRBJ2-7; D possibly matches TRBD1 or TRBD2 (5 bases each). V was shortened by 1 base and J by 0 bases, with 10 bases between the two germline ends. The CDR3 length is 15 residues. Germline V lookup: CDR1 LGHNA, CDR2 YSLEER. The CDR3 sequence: CASSQVYGASYEQYF. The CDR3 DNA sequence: TGCGCCAGCAGCCAAGTCTACGGGGCCTCCTACGAGCAGTACTTC.